These 9 T cell receptor beta chains were sequenced from one sample in a study of a mutant IDH1 vaccine in newly diagnosed glioma. Clones were sequenced by immunoSEQ multiplex PCR, and TCRdb holds only the in-frame ones, with some missing. The top ten clones hold approximately 3% of a sample with tens of thousands of clones, less than 85% of them seen once. The time point denotes: week 5, during vaccination. Each vaccine dose was 300 ug of mutant IDH1 20-mer peptide, with topical imiquimod. The antigens these receptors bind are not known. The specimen was PBMCs, collected from a glioma patient whose treatment included an IDH1 peptide vaccine. All receptors derive from a young woman with glioma. Some clones in this sample may be carry-over from other donors' samples.

The chain links TRBV10-3 to TRBJ2-3, with a weak D call TRBD1 (7 bases). The V and J ends lost 0 bases and 2 bases respectively, with 15 bases between them. The CDR3 covers 17 residues. Germline loops: CDR1 ENHRY, CDR2 SYGVKD. CDR3 loop: CAISESTDREDTDTQYF. The CDR3 DNA is TGTGCCATCAGTGAGTCTACCGACAGGGAGGACACAGATACGCAGTATTTT.

The genes are TRBV14 and TRBJ1-1; D is unresolved. CDR1 and CDR2 from the germline V gene are SGHDN and FVKESK. V lost 4 bases to trimming and J lost 2 bases, with 5 bases between them. The CDR3 has 12 residues. The CDR3 spells CASSLFNTEAFF. CDR3 nucleotide sequence: TGTGCCAGCAGCCTTTTTAACACTGAAGCTTTCTTT.

This rearrangement joins TRBV7-2 to TRBJ2-2; 13 positions agree with TRBD2. Trimming took 1 base from V and 8 from J; bases not matched to a gene: 4. This CDR3 comprises 16 residues. CDR1 and CDR2 from the germline V gene are SGHTA and FQGNSA. The CDR3 is CASSLGTSGGRGELFF. DNA for the CDR3: TGTGCCAGCAGCTTAGGGACTAGCGGGGGCAGAGGGGAGCTGTTTTTT.

The gene calls are TRBV30 and TRBJ2-7; possible D gene TRBD1, 6 bases. With 4 bases removed from V and 6 bases from J, the gap between germline ends came to 16 bases. CDR1 and CDR2 (germline): GTSNPN, SVGIG (reference sequence). This CDR3 has 13 amino acids. The CDR3: CAWKMERRGEQYF. CDR3 bases: TGTGCCTGGAAAATGGAGCGCAGGGGCGAGCAGTACTTC.

The V call is TRBV19, the J call TRBJ2-1, with no clear D. This CDR3 comprises 16 residues. V was trimmed by 7 bases and J by 4 bases, leaving 20 bases between them. The germline CDR1 and CDR2 sequences are LNHDA and SQIVND (reference sequence). The CDR3: CASNSFSPVSYNEQFF. Written as DNA, the CDR3 is TGTGCCAGTAATTCCTTTTCTCCGGTCTCATACAATGAGCAGTTCTTC.

V is TRBV12-5 and J is TRBJ1-1; D may be TRBD1 (6 bases). Trimming removed 2 bases from V and 4 bases from J, with 14 bases in between. This CDR3 has 15 amino acids. Germline CDR1 reads LGHNT; CDR2 reads FRNRAP. The CDR3 here is CASGLTRQVGTEAFF. CDR3 DNA sequence: TGTGCTAGTGGTTTGACGCGACAGGTGGGCACTGAAGCTTTCTTT.

V and J are TRBV19 and TRBJ1-2, with a possible D match to TRBD1 (5 bases). Germline V gene lookup returns CDR1 LNHDA and CDR2 SQIVND (reference sequence). The CDR3 is made up of 13 amino acids. V gave up 3 bases and J gave up 4 bases, with 9 bases separating them. The CDR3 region is CASSMGVSYGYTF. CDR3 coding DNA: TGTGCCAGTAGTATGGGGGTGAGCTATGGCTACACCTTC.

This chain joins TRBV11-3 and TRBJ2-7; maybe TRBD2 (7 bases). The V gene lost 1 base and the J gene lost 2 bases, with 9 bases spanning the gap. This CDR3 is 14 amino acids long. From germline, CDR1 is SGHNT and CDR2 YENEEA. The DNA for the CDR3 is TGTGCCAGCAGCTTAGTCGGGGGGCCCTACGAGCAGTACTTC. Residues: CASSLVGGPYEQYF.

The V and J genes are TRBV29-1 and TRBJ1-2; no definite D call. The ends were cut back, 5 bases at V and 8 bases at J, with 12 bases in the middle. CDR1 is SQVTM and CDR2 is ANQGSEA in the germline V gene. The CDR3 totals 11 residues. The CDR3 is CSVLIGVGYTF. The CDR3 coding sequence is TGCAGCGTTCTAATAGGTGTCGGCTACACCTTC.